This TCR beta chain was recovered during a study of identical twins. CDR3 size: 15 residues. V lost 5 bases and J lost 3, with 14 bases in between. CDR1 and CDR2 (germline): SGHTA, FQGNSA. Template switching added a universal primer site, and cDNA bore unique molecular identifiers. TCRdb passed the 5' RACE reads through MiXCR, listing each CDR3 protein once. The data hold 210,000 or so distinct CDR3 sequences, with 7.5% observed a single time. These data are also associated with another study on yellow fever vaccine responses in identical twins.

This clonotype was sampled from a woman aged 18 to 35 in good health. This chain joins TRBV7-2 and TRBJ1-5; no firm D call. Material for sequencing was memory (CD45RO+) T cells sorted from blood. This CDR3 reads CASSAEDLPNQPQHF. The CDR3 region has the DNA TGTGCCAGCAGCGCGGAAGATCTTCCCAATCAGCCCCAGCATTTT.